This TCR beta chain was captured in a study of T cells after posttransplantation cyclophosphamide. Notes on the study in general: Recipient CMV seropositivity and CMV reactivation strongly tracked TRB clonality. Later blood repertoires were often dominated by clones from the donor CD8+ memory compartment.

The repertoire was sequenced with immunoSEQ multiplex PCR; TCRdb's copy has only in-frame clones and lacks some. The data hold thousands of clones, with more than 65% observed a single time. Control samples came 1 year after myeloablative marrow transplants with methotrexate plus calcineurin inhibitor. A note on this clone: The antigen is unknown.

Sequenced material: PBMCs, taken after an allogeneic stem cell transplant with a calcineurin inhibitor and methotrexate. This sequence originates from a male patient in his thirties or forties who received an allogeneic stem cell transplant from an unrelated donor, was CMV-positive, and had chronic GVHD only. These T cells may partly come from the graft donor.

CDR3 loop: CASSRGLAGVTDTQYF. The CDR3, as DNA: TGTGCCAGCAGCCGGGGACTAGCGGGAGTCACAGATACGCAGTATTTT. The chain links TRBV14 to TRBJ2-3; TRBD2 matches at 14 bases. Germline-derived CDR1 and CDR2 are SGHDN and FVKESK. V shed 4 bases, J shed 2 bases, and the junction held 2 bases outside the gene matches. There are 16 residues in the CDR3.